The 21 T cell receptor beta chains reported below all come from one sample, sequenced in a study of blood T cell repertoires in COVID-19. Profiling relied on immunoSEQ multiplex PCR, and the TCRdb table lists in-frame clones only, not all of them. The data show about 140,000 clones, 86% seen once. The sequencing input was peripheral blood. The receptor source for this set is a woman aged 60-75 years with acute or convalescent COVID-19.

The rearrangement uses TRBV27 and TRBJ2-3; 13 positions match TRBD2. This CDR3 is 13 amino acids long. V was pared by 8 bases and J by 9 bases, with 5 bases of the junction left unmatched. Germline V gene lookup returns CDR1 MNHEY and CDR2 SMNVEV (reference sequence). The DNA for the CDR3 is TGTGCCAGCTCCGGGACTAGCGGGGTCACGCAGTATTTT. Translated, it gives CASSGTSGVTQYF.

CDR3 loop: CASTGDQETQYF. The DNA for the CDR3 is TGTGCCAGCACCGGGGACCAAGAGACCCAGTACTTC. The chain joins TRBV25-1 to TRBJ2-5, with TRBD2 as a possible D gene (5 bases). V lost 7 bases to trimming and J lost 0 bases, with 6 bases between them. CDR3 length equals 12 residues. The germline CDR1 and CDR2 sequences are MGHDK and SYGVNS.

This rearrangement joins TRBV27 to TRBJ1-2; 12 positions agree with TRBD1. The CDR3 is 17 amino acids. J was trimmed by 1 base and V by 0 bases; bases with no gene match: 3. Germline V lookup: CDR1 MNHEY, CDR2 SMNVEV (reference sequence). The DNA for the CDR3 is TGTGCCAGCAGTTTATCCGGGACAGGGGGCGTTAACTATGGCTACACCTTC. Its protein product is CASSLSGTGGVNYGYTF.

This chain uses TRBV4-3 with TRBJ2-7; 7 bases line up with TRBD1. Germline V gives CDR1 LGHNA, CDR2 YSLEER. The trim removed 3 bases at V and 3 bases at J, leaving 8 bases unmatched. The CDR3 covers 15 residues. The DNA for the CDR3 is TGCGCCAGCAGCCAGCACCGGGACAGCGTCTACGAGCAGTACTTC. Protein sequence: CASSQHRDSVYEQYF.

This rearrangement joins TRBV5-6 to TRBJ1-6; 8 nucleotides line up with TRBD1. The CDR3 runs to 16 residues. V lost 0 bases, J lost 8 bases, and 7 bases stayed unmatched. CDR1 and CDR2 from the germline V gene are SGHDT and YYEEEE. The CDR3 loop reads CASSLAGQGLDSPLHF. In DNA, the CDR3 is TGTGCCAGCAGCTTGGCCGGACAGGGTTTGGATTCACCCCTCCACTTT. The full variable domain, with the rest looked up from reference TRBV5-6 and TRBJ1-6, is DAGVTQSPTHLIKTRGQQVTLRCSPKSGHDTVSWYQQALGQGPQFIFQYYEEEERQRGNFPDRFSGHQFPNYSSELNVNALLLGDSALYLCASSLAGQGLDSPLHFGNGTRLTVT.

The V gene is TRBV20-1, the J gene TRBJ2-5; TRBD2 aligns across 9 bases. Per germline, CDR1 DFQATT and CDR2 SNEGSKA (reference sequence). The CDR3 runs to 14 residues. V lost 3 bases to trimming and J lost 2 bases; unmatched junction nucleotides: 4. CDR3 bases: TGCAGTGCTAGTGGGGCGGGGGGGCAAGAGACCCAGTACTTC. As protein: CSASGAGGQETQYF.

J is TRBJ2-1 and V is TRBV13; 8 bases are shared with TRBD2. The CDR3 has 17 residues. Germline trimming cut 0 bases from V and 2 bases from J; bases unmatched to any gene: 6. The germline V gene has CDR1 PRHDT and CDR2 FYEKMQ (reference sequence). DNA of the CDR3: TGTGCCAGCAGCTTAGGCGGGGCGGGGGGCCCCTACAATGAGCAGTTCTTC. Amino acid sequence: CASSLGGAGGPYNEQFF.

The chain joins TRBV6-2 or TRBV6-3 to TRBJ1-1; tentatively, D is TRBD1 (5 bases). V lost 4 bases and J lost 9, with 15 bases in between. The CDR3 has 13 residues. Germline values: CDR1 MNHEY, CDR2 SVGEGT. CDR3 DNA sequence: TGTGCCAGCAGTTGGGATCGGGGGTGGAAAGCTTTCTTT. Its translation: CASSWDRGWKAFF.

This chain uses TRBV28 with TRBJ1-2; the D gene is possibly TRBD1 (5 bases). CDR1 is MDHEN, CDR2 SYDVKM, per germline. V was clipped by 5 bases and J by 3 bases, with 7 bases between them. The CDR3 is made up of 12 amino acids. The CDR3 sequence is CASSTGYYGYTF. CDR3 DNA: TGTGCCAGCAGTACAGGCTACTATGGCTACACCTTC.

The chain recombines TRBV14 with TRBJ1-1, with D possibly matching TRBD1 (5 bases). The CDR3 consists of 16 residues. Germline V gene lookup returns CDR1 SGHDN and CDR2 FVKESK. Trimming took off 0 bases at V and 0 bases at J, with 11 bases between the two ends. The CDR3 is CASSQDWPGLNTEAFF. Here the CDR3 DNA reads TGTGCCAGCAGCCAAGATTGGCCAGGGTTGAACACTGAAGCTTTCTTT.

V and J are TRBV5-1 and TRBJ2-2; tentatively, D is TRBD1 (5 bases). Trimming pared 5 bases from V and 6 bases from J, leaving 17 bases between. The CDR3 length is 15 residues. Germline V gene data show CDR1 as SGHRS and CDR2 as YFSETQ. This CDR3 reads CASSSLRVEAGELFF. For the CDR3, the DNA is TGCGCCAGCAGTTCGCTCAGGGTTGAGGCCGGGGAGCTGTTTTTT.

The V call is TRBV6-5, the J call TRBJ1-2; 7 bases align to TRBD1. Germline lookup yields CDR1 MNHEY and CDR2 SVGAGI. The ends lost 5 bases at V and 7 bases at J; junction bases unmatched: 7. This CDR3 spans 13 amino acids. In DNA, the CDR3 is TGTGCCAGCAGTCGACAGGGAAAGAGTGGCTACACCTTC. Its protein is CASSRQGKSGYTF.

The chain has TRBV7-2 and TRBJ2-3; maybe TRBD2 (5 bases). The CDR3 is 16 residues long. Germline CDR1 SGHTA, CDR2 FQGNSA. Deletions cut 5 bases from V and 11 bases from J, with 26 bases between. CDR3 region: CASSIRLSLASGVQYF. As DNA, the CDR3 is TGTGCCAGCAGCATTAGACTTAGTCTAGCTAGTGGGGTGCAGTATTTT.

The chain links TRBV6-2 or TRBV6-3 to TRBJ2-7, with D hard to call. The CDR3 spans 14 residues. Looked up from germline, CDR1 is MNHEY and CDR2 is SVGEGT. V was shortened by 4 bases and J by 2 bases, with 12 bases between the two germline ends. This chain's CDR3 is CASSSSQGPYEQYF. The DNA for the CDR3 is TGTGCCAGCAGTTCTAGTCAAGGCCCCTACGAGCAGTACTTC.

The V and J genes are TRBV27 and TRBJ1-1; a weak D match, TRBD1 (6 bases). The CDR3 has 13 amino acids. Trimming took 6 bases from V and 1 from J, leaving 9 bases between them. Germline V gives CDR1 MNHEY, CDR2 SMNVEV (reference sequence). In DNA form, the CDR3 reads TGTGCCAGCAGCCAACAGGGGAACACTGAAGCTTTCTTT. Amino acid sequence: CASSQQGNTEAFF.

The chain links TRBV11-1 to TRBJ1-2, with no clear D. Germline CDR1 SGHAT, CDR2 FQDESV (reference sequence). The CDR3 totals 14 residues. V was cut by 2 bases and J by 2 bases, with 9 bases left in between. CDR3 sequence (DNA): TGTGCCAGCAGCTTATCGGGATCCAACTATGGCTACACCTTC. Encoded protein: CASSLSGSNYGYTF.

This clone appeared a single time. The chain combines TRBV13 with TRBJ2-3; no firm D call. V shed 5 bases and J shed 8 bases, with 20 bases lying between them. The CDR3 is 15 amino acids. CDR1 and CDR2 (germline): PRHDT, FYEKMQ (reference sequence). The CDR3 is CASSPRGTDRGTQYF. In nucleotides, the CDR3 is TGTGCCAGCAGCCCCCGCGGCACCGACCGAGGTACGCAGTATTTT.

The sample holds a few counts of this clone. J is TRBJ2-7 and V is TRBV4-3; tentatively, D is TRBD2 (6 bases). Trimming shortened V by 0 bases and J by 4 bases, and 16 bases separated the two germline ends. Germline V gene data show CDR1 as LGHNA and CDR2 as YSLEER. The CDR3 loop spans 16 amino acids. The CDR3 coding sequence is TGCGCCAGCAGCCAAGATTGGAGGGTTGACGAATACGAGCAGTACTTC. As protein: CASSQDWRVDEYEQYF.

J is TRBJ2-3 and V is TRBV12-5; 8 bases align to TRBD1. V was clipped by 1 base and J by 4 bases; unmatched bases: 4. Germline lookup yields CDR1 LGHNT and CDR2 FRNRAP. The CDR3 length is 15 residues. Here the CDR3 reads CASGLGQGLSDTQYF. In DNA, the CDR3 is TGTGCTAGTGGTTTGGGACAGGGGCTGTCAGATACGCAGTATTTT.

The chain is built from TRBV19 and TRBJ1-6; D remains unclear. CDR1 LNHDA and CDR2 SQIVND come from the germline V gene (reference sequence). V was trimmed by 4 bases and J by 4 bases, leaving 11 bases between them. The CDR3 spans 15 residues. Here the CDR3 DNA reads TGTGCCAGTAGTAGTGCCGGGAGTTATAATTCACCCCTCCACTTT. This sequence encodes CASSSAGSYNSPLHF.

The rearrangement joins TRBV5-5 to TRBJ1-5; the D gene is possibly TRBD1 (5 bases). The CDR3 covers 15 residues. The V end was cut by 5 bases, the J end by 2 bases, with 14 bases between. Germline assignment: CDR1 SGHKS and CDR2 YYEKEE (reference sequence). This CDR3 reads CASSQQGNGNQPQHF. CDR3 in DNA: TGTGCCAGCAGTCAGCAGGGTAATGGCAATCAGCCCCAGCATTTT.